Listed below are T cell receptor beta chains from one sample, sequenced in a study of T cell responses to AZD1222 COVID-19 vaccine. Repertoires were generated with immunoSEQ multiplex PCR, while TCRdb's copy carries only in-frame clones and drops some. The table records some 180,000 clones, just over 90% of them present only once. This specimen was peripheral blood, taken 28 days after the second AZD1222 dose. The receptors derive from an adult who received the AZD1222 COVID-19 vaccine. CDR3s include the opening cysteine and the closing phenylalanine or tryptophan. A D gene is named only where the DNA matches it firmly. The size field is filled for only some rows; it gives once, few, many or a size class.

V gene: TRBV3-1/TRBV3-2
D gene: TRBD1
clone size: -
J gene: TRBJ2-7
CDR3 DNA: TGTGCCAGCAGCCAAGGGCCGGGACAGGGGGTCTACGAGCAGTACTTC
CDR3 protein: CASSQGPGQGVYEQYF

V gene: TRBV7-9
D gene: -
clone size: -
J gene: TRBJ1-5
CDR3 DNA: TGTGCCAGCAGCCGTACCGATTATAGCAATCAGCCCCAGCATTTT
CDR3 protein: CASSRTDYSNQPQHF

V gene: TRBV12-3/TRBV12-4
D gene: TRBD1
clone size: -
J gene: TRBJ2-7
CDR3 DNA: TGTGCCAGCAGAGGACAGGGGGTAGAAGAGCAGTACTTC
CDR3 protein: CASRGQGVEEQYF

V gene: TRBV4-1
D gene: TRBD2
clone size: -
J gene: TRBJ2-2
CDR3 DNA: TGCGCCAGCAGCCTCCCACCACTAGCGACGAACACCGGGGAGCTGTTTTTT
CDR3 protein: CASSLPPLATNTGELFF

V gene: TRBV24-1
D gene: -
clone size: -
J gene: TRBJ2-7
CDR3 DNA: TGTGCCCTTACCAGAACGACGAATACTTTGTCCCCTATCCCCCGAGAGCAGTACTTC
CDR3 protein: CALTRTTNTLSPIPREQYF

V gene: TRBV7-9
D gene: -
clone size: -
J gene: TRBJ2-7
CDR3 DNA: TGTGCCAGCAGCTTAGAAATCTGGAACGAGCAGTACTTC
CDR3 protein: CASSLEIWNEQYF

V gene: TRBV11-2
D gene: TRBD2
clone size: -
J gene: TRBJ2-7
CDR3 DNA: TGTGCCAGCAGCTTTAGGCGGGAGGGCCGTCTTCTGTACTTC
CDR3 protein: CASSFRREGRLLYF

V gene: TRBV12-3/TRBV12-4
D gene: -
clone size: -
J gene: TRBJ1-4
CDR3 DNA: TGTGCCAGCAGTTTAAAAGAAAAACTGTTTTTT
CDR3 protein: CASSLKEKLFF

V gene: TRBV7-9
D gene: TRBD1
clone size: few
J gene: TRBJ1-6
CDR3 DNA: TGTGCCAGCAGCTTAGTTGGGACAGGGCAGTCACCCCTCCACTTT
CDR3 protein: CASSLVGTGQSPLHF

V gene: TRBV4-2
D gene: -
clone size: -
J gene: TRBJ2-6
CDR3 DNA: TGTGCCAGCAGCCCGCGGGGACAGACCTCTGGGGCCAACGTCCTGACTTTT
CDR3 protein: CASSPRGQTSGANVLTF

V gene: TRBV18
D gene: -
clone size: once
J gene: TRBJ2-3
CDR3 DNA: TGTGCCAGCTCACCAATTGGGCAGAGCACAGATACGCAGTATTTT
CDR3 protein: CASSPIGQSTDTQYF